This T cell receptor beta chain was documented in a study of identical twins. Notes on the study in general: Invariant cells of the MAIT and iNKT types might have partly distorted the zero-insertion analyses.

This clonotype was counted between two and nine times. What it binds is unknown. TCRdb redid the calling of the 5' RACE reads with MiXCR, one entry per CDR3 protein. The sample lists fewer than 550,000 distinct CDR3 sequences, approximately 15% seen once, with approximately 1% in the top ten. Germline V gives CDR1 KGHSH, CDR2 LQKENI. The CDR3 runs 16 residues. V lost 3 bases to trimming and J lost 2 bases; unmatched junction nucleotides: 5. These records were also assigned to another study, of yellow fever vaccine responses in identical twins.

The rearrangement uses TRBV18 and TRBJ2-1; the match to TRBD1 covers 9 bases. The source of this sequence is a woman aged 18 to 35 in good health. The sample comprised CD4+ T cells sorted from blood. This CDR3 is CASSPGDRGAYNEQFF. The CDR3, as DNA: TGTGCCAGCTCACCGGGAGACAGGGGGGCCTACAATGAGCAGTTCTTC.